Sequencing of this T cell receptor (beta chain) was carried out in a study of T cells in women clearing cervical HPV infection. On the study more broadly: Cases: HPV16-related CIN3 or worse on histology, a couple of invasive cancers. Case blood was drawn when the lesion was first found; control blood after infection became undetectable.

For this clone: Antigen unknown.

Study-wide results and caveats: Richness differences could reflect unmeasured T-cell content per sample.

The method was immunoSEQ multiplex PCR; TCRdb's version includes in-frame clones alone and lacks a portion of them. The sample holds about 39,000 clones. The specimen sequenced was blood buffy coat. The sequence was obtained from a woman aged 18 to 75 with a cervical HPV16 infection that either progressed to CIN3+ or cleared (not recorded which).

CDR3 sequence reads: CASSLNPGTVPSYGYTF. CDR3 bases read: TGTGCCAGCAGTCTGAACCCAGGGACAGTTCCGTCCTATGGC. J is TRBJ1-2 and V is TRBV2; 7 bases are a match to TRBD1. The read gets to within 3 residues of the CDR3 end, and the germline J gene fills in the rest. The germline V gene encodes CDR1 SNHLY and CDR2 FYNNEI. There are 17 residues in the CDR3. Trimming cost V 5 bases and J 4 bases; bases outside gene matches: 16.